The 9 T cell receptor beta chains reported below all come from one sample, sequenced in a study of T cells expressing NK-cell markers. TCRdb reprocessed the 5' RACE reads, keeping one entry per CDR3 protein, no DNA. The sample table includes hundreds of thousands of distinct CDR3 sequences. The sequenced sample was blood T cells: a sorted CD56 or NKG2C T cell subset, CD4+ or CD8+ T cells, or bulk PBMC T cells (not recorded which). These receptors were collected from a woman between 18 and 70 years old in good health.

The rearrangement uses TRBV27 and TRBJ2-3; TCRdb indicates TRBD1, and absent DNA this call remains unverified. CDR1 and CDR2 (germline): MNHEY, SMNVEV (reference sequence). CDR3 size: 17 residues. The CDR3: CASSWLTTGGFADTQYF.

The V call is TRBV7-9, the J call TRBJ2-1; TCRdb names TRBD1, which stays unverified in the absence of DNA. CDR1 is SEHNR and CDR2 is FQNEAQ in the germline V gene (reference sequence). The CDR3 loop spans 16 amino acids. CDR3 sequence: CASSLGQGVTYNEQFF. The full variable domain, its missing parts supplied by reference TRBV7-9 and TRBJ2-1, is DTGVSQNPRHKITKRGQNVTFRCDPISEHNRLYWYRQTLGQGPEFLTYFQNEAQLEKSRLLSDRFSAERPKGSFSTLEIQRTEQGDSAMYLCASSLGQGVTYNEQFFGPGTRLTVL.

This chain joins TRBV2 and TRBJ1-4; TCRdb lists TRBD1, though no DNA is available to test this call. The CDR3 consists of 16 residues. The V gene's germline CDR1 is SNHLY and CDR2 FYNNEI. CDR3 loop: CASSAFPQGGREKLFF.

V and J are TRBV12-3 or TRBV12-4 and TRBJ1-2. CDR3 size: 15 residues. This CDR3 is CASSPGGGRDYGYTF.

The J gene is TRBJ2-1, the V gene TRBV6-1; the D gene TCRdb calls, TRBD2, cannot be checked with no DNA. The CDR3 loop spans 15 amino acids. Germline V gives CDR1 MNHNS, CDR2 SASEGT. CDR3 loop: CASSWLGRSYNEQFF.

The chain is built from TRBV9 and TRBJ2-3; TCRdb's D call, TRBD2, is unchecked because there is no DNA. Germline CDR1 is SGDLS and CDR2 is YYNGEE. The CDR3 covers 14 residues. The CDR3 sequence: CASALSGSTDTQYF. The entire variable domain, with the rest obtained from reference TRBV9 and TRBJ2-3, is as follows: DSGVTQTPKHLITATGQRVTLRCSPRSGDLSVYWYQQSLDQGLQFLIQYYNGEERAKGNILERFSAQQFPDLHSELNLSSLELGDSALYFCASALSGSTDTQYFGPGTRLTVL.

Here the CDR3 reads CVTSDFRTSGEPAYEQYF. The chain couples TRBV24-1 to TRBJ2-7; TCRdb's D call, TRBD2, is unchecked because there is no DNA. This CDR3 is built from 18 residues. Germline V lookup: CDR1 KGHDR, CDR2 SFDVKD.

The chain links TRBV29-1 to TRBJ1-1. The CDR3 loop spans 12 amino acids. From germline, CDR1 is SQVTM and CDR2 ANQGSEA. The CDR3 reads CSVKGLNTEAFF.

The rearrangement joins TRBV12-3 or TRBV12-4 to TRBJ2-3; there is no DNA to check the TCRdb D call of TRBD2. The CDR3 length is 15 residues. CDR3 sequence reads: CASSSQRGSTDTQYF.